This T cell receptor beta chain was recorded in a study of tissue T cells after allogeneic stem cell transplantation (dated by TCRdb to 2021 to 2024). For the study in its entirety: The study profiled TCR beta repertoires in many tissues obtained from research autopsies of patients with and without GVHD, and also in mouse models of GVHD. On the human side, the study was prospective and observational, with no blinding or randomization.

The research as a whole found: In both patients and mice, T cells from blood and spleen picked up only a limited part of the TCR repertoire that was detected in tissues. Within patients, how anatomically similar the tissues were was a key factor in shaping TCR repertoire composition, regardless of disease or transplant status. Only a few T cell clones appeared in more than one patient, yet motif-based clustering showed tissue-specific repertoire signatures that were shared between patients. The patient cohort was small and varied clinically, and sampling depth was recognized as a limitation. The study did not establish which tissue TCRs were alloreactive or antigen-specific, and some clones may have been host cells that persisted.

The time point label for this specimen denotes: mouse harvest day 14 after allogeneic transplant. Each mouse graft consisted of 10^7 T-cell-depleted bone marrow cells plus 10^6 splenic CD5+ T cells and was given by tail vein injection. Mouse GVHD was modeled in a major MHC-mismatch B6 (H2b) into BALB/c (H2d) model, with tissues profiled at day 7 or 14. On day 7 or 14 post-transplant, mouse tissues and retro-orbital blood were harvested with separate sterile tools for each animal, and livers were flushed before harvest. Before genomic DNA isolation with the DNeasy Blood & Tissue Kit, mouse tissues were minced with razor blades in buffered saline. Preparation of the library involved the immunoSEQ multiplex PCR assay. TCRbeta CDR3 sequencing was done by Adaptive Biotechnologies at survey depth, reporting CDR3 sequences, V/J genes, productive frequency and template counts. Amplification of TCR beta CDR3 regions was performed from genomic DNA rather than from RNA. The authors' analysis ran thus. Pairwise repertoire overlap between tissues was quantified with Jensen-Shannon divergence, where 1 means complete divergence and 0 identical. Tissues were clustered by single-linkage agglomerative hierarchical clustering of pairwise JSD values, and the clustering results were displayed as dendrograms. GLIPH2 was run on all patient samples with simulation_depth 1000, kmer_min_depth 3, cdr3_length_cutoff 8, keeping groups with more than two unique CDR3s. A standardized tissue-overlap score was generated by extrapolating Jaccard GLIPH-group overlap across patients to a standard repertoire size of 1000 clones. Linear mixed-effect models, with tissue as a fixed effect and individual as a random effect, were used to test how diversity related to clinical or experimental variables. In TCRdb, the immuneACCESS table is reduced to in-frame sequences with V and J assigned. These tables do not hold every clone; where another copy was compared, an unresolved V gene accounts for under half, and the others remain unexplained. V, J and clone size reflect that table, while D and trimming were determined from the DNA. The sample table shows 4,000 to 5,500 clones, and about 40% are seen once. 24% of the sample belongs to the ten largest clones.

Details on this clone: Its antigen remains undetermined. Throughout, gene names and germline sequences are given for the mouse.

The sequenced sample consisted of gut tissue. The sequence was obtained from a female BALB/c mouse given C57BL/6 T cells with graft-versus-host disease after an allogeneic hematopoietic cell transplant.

The CDR3 corresponds to CASSRAGENTEVFF. The CDR3 DNA, read in part, is TGTGCCAGCAGTCGGGCAGGGGAAAACACAGAAGTCTTC. This sequence uses TRBV26 and TRBJ1-1; perhaps TRBD1 is the D gene, with 6 bases matching. The sequence runs out 1 residue before the end of the CDR3; the remainder is reconstructed from the germline J gene. V is pared back by 4 bases and J by 1 base, with 10 bases lying between the germline termini. The CDR3 runs 14 residues from the cysteine to the phenylalanine. Shown are 39 bases from within the CDR3, in frame from base 1. The germline V gene (reference sequence) provides CDR1 KGHPV and CDR2 FQNQEV.